This is a list of T cell receptor beta chains from one sample in a study of cytomegalovirus exposure and HLA in healthy donors. The method was immunoSEQ multiplex PCR; TCRdb's version includes in-frame clones alone and lacks a portion of them. The sample shows about 190,000 clones, about 86% of them seen only once. What was sequenced was PBMCs. The receptors derive from a woman under 30 in good health and CMV-seropositive. CDR3s include the opening cysteine and the closing phenylalanine or tryptophan. A D gene is named only where the DNA matches it firmly. Some rows mark clone size as missing; the rest say once, few, many or name a class of expanded clone.

size: .
D: .
V: TRBV6-6
J: TRBJ1-4
CDR3: CASSSTSGATNEKLFF
DNA: TGTGCCAGCAGTTCAACATCGGGGGCAACTAATGAAAAACTGTTTTTT

size: .
D: TRBD1
V: TRBV2
J: TRBJ2-7
CDR3: CASSHGTGEYEQYF
DNA: TGTGCCAGCAGCCACGGGACAGGAGAGTACGAGCAGTACTTC

size: .
D: TRBD2
V: TRBV28
J: TRBJ2-5
CDR3: CASSLLASGAETQYF
DNA: TGTGCCAGCAGTTTATTAGCTAGCGGGGCAGAGACCCAGTACTTC

size: medium-sized
D: TRBD1
V: TRBV6-6
J: TRBJ1-6
CDR3: CASSPGTGGNSPLHF
DNA: TGTGCCAGCAGTCCTGGGACAGGAGGCAATTCACCCCTCCACTTT

size: .
D: .
V: TRBV15
J: TRBJ2-7
CDR3: CATSRDAGYEQYF
DNA: TGTGCCACCAGCAGAGATGCGGGCTACGAGCAGTACTTC

size: .
D: .
V: TRBV7-2
J: TRBJ2-1
CDR3: CASSHEGDTYNEQFF
DNA: TGTGCCAGCAGCCACGAAGGGGACACCTACAATGAGCAGTTCTTC

size: .
D: .
V: TRBV19
J: TRBJ2-1
CDR3: CASSIGPPGSEQFF
DNA: TGTGCCAGTAGTATAGGCCCCCCCGGGAGTGAGCAGTTCTTC

size: .
D: .
V: TRBV6-5
J: TRBJ2-7
CDR3: CASGAAETGIYEQYF
DNA: TGTGCCAGCGGCGCGGCGGAGACAGGTATCTACGAGCAGTACTTC

size: .
D: TRBD1
V: TRBV6-1
J: TRBJ1-6
CDR3: CASSELGQGFYNSPLHF
DNA: TGTGCCAGCAGTGAACTGGGACAGGGATTTTATAATTCACCCCTCCACTTT

size: .
D: .
V: TRBV7-9
J: TRBJ1-1
CDR3: CASSLMGGTEAFF
DNA: TGTGCCAGCAGCCTCATGGGGGGCACTGAAGCTTTCTTT

size: .
D: TRBD2
V: TRBV25-1
J: TRBJ2-1
CDR3: CASSGERGYNEQFF
DNA: TGTGCCAGCAGTGGCGAGCGGGGCTACAATGAGCAGTTCTTC

size: .
D: .
V: TRBV4-1
J: TRBJ1-5
CDR3: CASSLSGNQPQHF
DNA: TGCGCCAGCAGCCTCTCAGGGAATCAGCCCCAGCATTTT

size: .
D: .
V: TRBV9
J: TRBJ2-2
CDR3: CASTGRGNTGELFF
DNA: TGTGCCAGCACCGGCAGGGGCAACACCGGGGAGCTGTTTTTT

size: .
D: .
V: TRBV6-5
J: TRBJ2-1
CDR3: CASSQTENEQFF
DNA: TGTGCCAGCAGCCAAACAGAAAATGAGCAGTTCTTC

size: .
D: .
V: TRBV19
J: TRBJ1-5
CDR3: CASSIGRVVLGTNQPQHF
DNA: TGTGCCAGTAGTATAGGGCGGGTTGTGTTGGGCACCAATCAGCCCCAGCATTTT

size: once
D: TRBD1
V: TRBV30
J: TRBJ1-2
CDR3: CAWSVLPDRDGYTF
DNA: TGTGCCTGGAGTGTACTTCCCGACAGGGACGGCTACACCTTC

size: few
D: .
V: TRBV29-1
J: TRBJ1-1
CDR3: CSVVVLLNTEAFF
DNA: TGCAGCGTTGTGGTACTCCTGAACACTGAAGCTTTCTTT

size: few
D: .
V: TRBV19
J: TRBJ1-1
CDR3: CASQVGQLTEAFF
DNA: TGTGCCAGCCAGGTGGGGCAGTTGACTGAAGCTTTCTTT

size: .
D: TRBD1
V: TRBV7-9
J: TRBJ1-6
CDR3: CASSLGDRPNSPLHF
DNA: TGTGCCAGCAGCTTGGGGGACAGACCAAATTCACCCCTCCACTTT

size: .
D: .
V: TRBV4-1
J: TRBJ1-2
CDR3: CASSQQLDRIVAGYTF
DNA: TGCGCCAGCAGCCAACAACTAGACAGGATAGTTGCTGGCTACACCTTC

size: few
D: TRBD1
V: TRBV29-1
J: TRBJ2-2
CDR3: CSGRDRVNTGELFF
DNA: TGCAGCGGCCGGGACAGGGTGAACACCGGGGAGCTGTTTTTT

size: .
D: .
V: TRBV5-4
J: TRBJ1-3
CDR3: CASSLGLSGNTIYF
DNA: TGTGCCAGCAGCTTGGGTCTATCTGGAAACACCATATATTTT

size: once
D: TRBD2
V: TRBV4-2
J: TRBJ2-2
CDR3: CASSQAGLAELTNTGELFF
DNA: TGTGCCAGCAGCCAAGCGGGACTAGCGGAGCTCACGAACACCGGGGAGCTGTTTTTT

size: once
D: .
V: TRBV9
J: TRBJ2-3
CDR3: CASSVDYSTDTQYF
DNA: TGTGCCAGCAGCGTAGACTACAGCACAGATACGCAGTATTTT

size: .
D: .
V: TRBV7-9
J: TRBJ2-5
CDR3: CASSRGSLETQYF
DNA: TGTGCCAGCAGCAGGGGCTCTCTAGAGACCCAGTACTTC

size: .
D: .
V: TRBV14
J: TRBJ2-2
CDR3: CASSTGWNTGELFF
DNA: TGTGCCAGCAGTACGGGGTGGAACACCGGGGAGCTGTTTTTT

size: .
D: TRBD2
V: TRBV5-1
J: TRBJ2-2
CDR3: CASSLSTPFGGGAAGELFF
DNA: TGCGCCAGCAGCTTGTCGACCCCCTTTGGCGGGGGGGCGGCCGGGGAGCTGTTTTTT

size: .
D: TRBD1
V: TRBV10-1
J: TRBJ2-7
CDR3: CASSNGQGSDYEQYF
DNA: TGCGCCAGCAGCAATGGACAGGGTTCTGACTACGAGCAGTACTTC

size: .
D: .
V: TRBV6-1
J: TRBJ1-1
CDR3: CASRGFRTEAFF
DNA: TGTGCCAGCAGGGGATTCCGGACAGAAGCTTTCTTT

size: .
D: .
V: TRBV6-1
J: TRBJ1-4
CDR3: CASSEPVTGYEKLFF
DNA: TGTGCCAGCAGTGAACCAGTCACAGGATACGAAAAACTGTTTTTT

size: .
D: .
V: TRBV18
J: TRBJ1-1
CDR3: CASSPTYVGTEAFF
DNA: TGTGCCAGCTCACCTACCTACGTCGGCACTGAAGCTTTCTTT

size: .
D: .
V: TRBV10-1
J: TRBJ2-2
CDR3: CASSGDSDNTGELFF
DNA: TGCGCCAGCAGTGGGGACTCGGATAACACCGGGGAGCTGTTTTTT

size: .
D: .
V: TRBV11-2
J: TRBJ1-2
CDR3: CASSLSTFVANYGYTF
DNA: TGTGCCAGCAGCTTGTCCACCTTCGTAGCTAACTATGGCTACACCTTC

size: .
D: .
V: TRBV28
J: TRBJ2-3
CDR3: CASSRDKPSTDTQYF
DNA: TGTGCCAGCAGTCGGGACAAGCCTAGCACAGATACGCAGTATTTT

size: .
D: TRBD1
V: TRBV4-1
J: TRBJ2-5
CDR3: CASSPLGTGGQETQYF
DNA: TGCGCCAGCAGCCCCCTCGGGACAGGGGGCCAAGAGACCCAGTACTTC

size: few
D: .
V: TRBV4-2
J: TRBJ1-5
CDR3: CASSQEARQPQHF
DNA: TGTGCCAGCAGCCAAGAAGCCCGGCAGCCCCAGCATTTT

size: .
D: .
V: TRBV30
J: TRBJ1-1
CDR3: CAGCMNTEAFF
DNA: TGTGCCGGCTGCATGAACACTGAAGCTTTCTTT

size: once
D: .
V: TRBV6-5
J: TRBJ1-1
CDR3: CASSYGGGLNTEAFF
DNA: TGTGCCAGCAGTTACGGCGGGGGCCTGAACACTGAAGCTTTCTTT

size: few
D: .
V: TRBV5-1
J: TRBJ1-1
CDR3: CASSSDIREKAFF
DNA: TGCGCCAGCAGCTCGGACATACGGGAGAAAGCTTTCTTT

size: .
D: .
V: TRBV7-9
J: TRBJ1-4
CDR3: CASSLIGVEEKLFF
DNA: TGTGCCAGCAGCTTAATAGGGGTGGAAGAAAAACTGTTTTTT

size: .
D: .
V: TRBV29-1
J: TRBJ1-2
CDR3: CSVVGGYYGYTF
DNA: TGCAGCGTAGTAGGGGGTTACTATGGCTACACCTTC

size: .
D: TRBD1
V: TRBV7-9
J: TRBJ1-3
CDR3: CASSPRQGDSGNTIYF
DNA: TGTGCCAGCAGCCCACGACAGGGCGATTCTGGAAACACCATATATTTT

size: .
D: .
V: TRBV18
J: TRBJ1-5
CDR3: CASSPSGGDQPQHF
DNA: TGTGCCAGCTCACCATCGGGGGGCGATCAGCCCCAGCATTTT

size: .
D: TRBD2
V: TRBV5-4
J: TRBJ2-6
CDR3: CASSFLAGGRHSGANVLTF
DNA: TGTGCCAGCAGCTTCTTAGCGGGGGGAAGGCACTCTGGGGCCAACGTCCTGACTTTC

size: .
D: TRBD1
V: TRBV5-5
J: TRBJ1-5
CDR3: CASSLYSGGQPQHF
DNA: TGTGCCAGCAGCTTATATTCAGGGGGACAGCCCCAGCATTTT